What follows is one TCR beta chain and its context. In its sample, this clonotype was seen a few times. This clone's antigen is unknown. No base-level quality is on record; no much larger clone is a single base apart. The junction carries 9 bases between V and J, which are trimmed by 0 bases and 3 bases respectively. Including cysteine and phenylalanine, the CDR3 has 14 amino acids. Only CDR3 DNA remains: 42 bases, in frame from the first base. Reading the germline V gene gives CDR1 KGHSH and CDR2 LQKENI. The sample is drawn from a study of Graves' ophthalmopathy and Graves' hyperthyroidism (dated by TCRdb to the late 2010s). As for the study more broadly: Peripheral blood was collected at initial diagnosis, prior to any treatment. In total, over 130 blood samples were TCR-sequenced: fewer than 50 ophthalmopathy, some 80 hyperthyroidism and roughly 17 hyperthyroidism-to-ophthalmopathy patients. To tell Graves' ophthalmopathy apart from Graves' hyperthyroidism, and to predict which patients would progress to ophthalmopathy, the study relied on TCR beta repertoire signatures. In roughly 6 hyperthyroidism patients, the T-cell repertoires found in thyroid tissue were compared with those found in blood. To explore V-J signatures that separate ophthalmopathy from hyperthyroidism, a discovery set of 95 to 100 patients was enrolled, consisting of 40 to 45 with ophthalmopathy and some 59 with stable hyperthyroidism. The 100 or so discovery patients were randomly divided into training and test sets at a 7:3 ratio. The independent validation cohort included about 20 hyperthyroidism patients plus 17 patients who later progressed from hyperthyroidism to ophthalmopathy. Following sampling, methimazole starting at 30 mg daily was administered to hyperthyroidism patients, and high-dose intravenous methylprednisolone was administered to ophthalmopathy patients. Paper-wide results and their limitations: In cross-validation, the 13-signature model distinguished ophthalmopathy from stable hyperthyroidism with approximately 88% sensitivity and about 81% specificity, and in the test set the corresponding values were approximately 80% and 68%. No statistical method was used to set the sample size in advance, and the investigators knew which group each participant was assigned to. Among expanded thyroid clonotypes with frequency above 0.001, most also showed up in blood, which suggests that blood repertoires may reflect the thyroid immune response. In validation, the model predicted ophthalmopathy progression with more than 55% sensitivity and 72% to 80% specificity; approximately 12 predicted patients were CT-confirmed with GO in a median of around 6 months.

Ophthalmopathy patients had moderately to severely active disease, Clinical Activity Score of at least 3, NOSPECS grade of at least 4, and disease duration under 3 months. Patients were excluded if they had other autoimmune diseases, uncontrolled infections, pregnancy or lactation. Diagnosis relied on clinical symptoms, serum thyroxine, TRAb, thyroid ultrasound and orbital computed tomography. Ficoll-Paque density gradient centrifugation was used to isolate PBMCs from about 9 ml of fresh peripheral blood. Trizol reagent was used to extract the total RNA, and its quality was then checked on an Agilent 2100 Bioanalyzer. TCR beta CDR3 regions were amplified from RNA transcripts for repertoire sequencing. The first round was an RT-PCR using HTBI primers with the Qiagen OneStep RT-PCR kit, and this first round was followed by a second-round multiplex PCR, then size selection and purification. Libraries were sequenced paired-end with 100 bp reads on an Illumina HiSeq2000. The source study handled its data this way. SOAPnuke was used to process the reads, throwing out any read that had adapters, had uncalled bases, had a mean Phred below 15, or lacked an exact constant-primer or identifier match. COPE v1.2.5 was used to merge high-quality paired reads. Unique nucleotide sequences were defined as clonotypes and aligned to IMGT TRB V, D and J references using MiTCR v1.1. The analysis was limited to V-J combinations with a frequency above 0.0001, which together covered 99% to 99.2% of the repertoires. For each V-J combination, a TCR clonal expansion and chaos score was defined as the ratio of F50 clonal expansion to chaos observed in the TCRdist matrix. Welch's t-statistics and random forest were used to reduce the features to 10 to 15 V-J combinations, which were then used as input to a naive Bayes classifier. Thyroid-blood repertoire similarity was quantified with the Morisita-Horn index. Clones were called with MiXCR by TCRdb after fastp trimmed the public reads at Q25, and only in-frame beta chains were retained. Under each unique CDR3 protein, matching rows form one entry showing the most common genes and DNA. The V and J calls were determined by TCRdb, not by the authors. In this sample the table shows a few hundred thousand distinct CDR3 sequences, approximately 16% of which occur a single time. Of the sample, 1.5% to 2% is held by the ten largest clones.

The source of this sequence is a woman under 30 with Graves' ophthalmopathy. Donor details come from another sample of the same person, matched by shared clones. The sequence is built from TRBV18 and TRBJ2-7, and perhaps TRBD1 as D gene, on 5 matching bases. The sequenced sample consisted of peripheral blood. The DNA sequence is given as TGTGCCAGCTCACCACCTCCAGGGAACTACGAGCAGTACTTC. This sequence encodes CASSPPPGNYEQYF.